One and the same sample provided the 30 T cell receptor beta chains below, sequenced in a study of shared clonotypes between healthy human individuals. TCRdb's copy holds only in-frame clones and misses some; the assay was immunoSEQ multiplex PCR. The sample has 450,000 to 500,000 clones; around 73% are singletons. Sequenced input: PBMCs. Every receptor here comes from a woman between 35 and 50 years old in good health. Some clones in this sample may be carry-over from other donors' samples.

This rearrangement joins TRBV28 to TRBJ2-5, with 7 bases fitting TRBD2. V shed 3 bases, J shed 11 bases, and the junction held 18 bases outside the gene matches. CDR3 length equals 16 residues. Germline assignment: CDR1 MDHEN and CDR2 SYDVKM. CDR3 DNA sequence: TGTGCCAGCAGTTTGTCAGCGGGCGGGAGCCGGGGAGAGCAGTACTTC. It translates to CASSLSAGGSRGEQYF.

DNA of the CDR3: TGTGCCACCAGCAGAGACCCCCCGGGGAGCGGGGGTTCCTACGAGCAGTACTTC. This codes for CATSRDPPGSGGSYEQYF. The chain links TRBV15 to TRBJ2-7, with 8 bases aligning to TRBD2. The CDR3 totals 18 residues. The germline gives CDR1 LNHNV, CDR2 YYDKDF (reference sequence). V lost 0 bases, J lost 1 base, and 11 bases stayed unmatched.

The CDR3 is CASSQGVRATNEKLFF. Written as DNA, the CDR3 is TGCGCCAGCAGCCAAGGGGTACGGGCAACTAATGAAAAACTGTTTTTT. V is TRBV4-3 and J is TRBJ1-4, with D unclear. Per the germline V gene, CDR1 is LGHNA and CDR2 is YSLEER. The CDR3 spans 16 residues. Trimming took off 1 base at V and 0 bases at J, with 9 bases between the two ends.

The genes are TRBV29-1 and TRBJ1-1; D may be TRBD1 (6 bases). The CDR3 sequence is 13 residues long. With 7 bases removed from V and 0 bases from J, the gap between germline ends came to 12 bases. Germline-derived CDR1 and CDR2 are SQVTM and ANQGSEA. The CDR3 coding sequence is TGCAGCGCTCGTCAGGGGATGAACACTGAAGCTTTCTTT. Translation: CSARQGMNTEAFF. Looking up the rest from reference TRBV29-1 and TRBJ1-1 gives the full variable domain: SAVISQKPSRDICQRGTSLTIQCQVDSQVTMMFWYRQQPGQSLTLIATANQGSEATYESGFVIDKFPISRPNLTFSTLTVSNMSPEDSSIYLCSARQGMNTEAFFGQGTRLTVV.

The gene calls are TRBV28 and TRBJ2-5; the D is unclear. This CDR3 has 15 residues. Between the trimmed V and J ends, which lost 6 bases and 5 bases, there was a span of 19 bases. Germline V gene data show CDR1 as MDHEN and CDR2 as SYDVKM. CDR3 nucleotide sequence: TGTGCCAGCAGGCAGAATGTTGGTTGGTACGAGACCCAGTACTTC. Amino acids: CASRQNVGWYETQYF.

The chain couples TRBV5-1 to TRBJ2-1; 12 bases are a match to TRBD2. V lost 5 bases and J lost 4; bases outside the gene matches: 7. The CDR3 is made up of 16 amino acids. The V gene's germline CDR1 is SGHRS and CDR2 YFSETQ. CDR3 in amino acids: CASRTSGSKSYNEQFF. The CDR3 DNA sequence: TGCGCCAGCAGGACTAGCGGGAGTAAATCGTACAATGAGCAGTTCTTC.

The CDR3 protein is CASSLGSSGGSYNEQFF. CDR3 nucleotide sequence: TGTGCCAGCAGCTTAGGAAGCAGCGGGGGGTCCTACAATGAGCAGTTCTTC. The chain joins TRBV11-3 to TRBJ2-1, with 9 positions matching TRBD2. The CDR3 has 17 amino acids. Looked up from germline, CDR1 is SGHNT and CDR2 is YENEEA. The J segment lost 1 base and the V segment lost 1 base, leaving 5 bases of the junction unmatched.

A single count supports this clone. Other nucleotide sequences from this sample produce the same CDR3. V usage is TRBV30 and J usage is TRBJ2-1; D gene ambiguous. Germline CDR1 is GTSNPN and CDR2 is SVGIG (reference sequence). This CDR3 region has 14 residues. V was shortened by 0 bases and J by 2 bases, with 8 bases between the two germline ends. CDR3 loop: CAWSVGLPYNEQFF. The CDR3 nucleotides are TGTGCCTGGAGTGTTGGTCTACCCTACAATGAGCAGTTCTTC. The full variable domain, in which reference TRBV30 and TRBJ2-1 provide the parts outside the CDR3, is SQTIHQWPATLVQPVGSPLSLECTVEGTSNPNLYWYRQAAGRGLQLLFYSVGIGQISSEVPQNLSASRPQDRQFILSSKKLLLSDSGFYLCAWSVGLPYNEQFFGPGTRLTVL.

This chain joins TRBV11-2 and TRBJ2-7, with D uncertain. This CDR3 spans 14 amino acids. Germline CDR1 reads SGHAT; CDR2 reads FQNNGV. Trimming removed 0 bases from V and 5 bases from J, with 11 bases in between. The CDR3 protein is CASSLDISRNEQYF. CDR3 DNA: TGTGCCAGCAGCTTAGATATCAGCCGGAACGAGCAGTACTTC.

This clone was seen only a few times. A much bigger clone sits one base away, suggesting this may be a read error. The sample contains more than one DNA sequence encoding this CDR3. For the CDR3, the DNA is TGTGCCAGCAGCCCGCGGGGTGGGCCTTCCGAAGAGACTCAGTACTTC. Protein product: CASSPRGGPSEETQYF. The genes are TRBV5-6 and TRBJ2-5, with a possible D match to TRBD2 (6 bases). The germline V gene has CDR1 SGHDT and CDR2 YYEEEE. The CDR3 runs 16 residues.

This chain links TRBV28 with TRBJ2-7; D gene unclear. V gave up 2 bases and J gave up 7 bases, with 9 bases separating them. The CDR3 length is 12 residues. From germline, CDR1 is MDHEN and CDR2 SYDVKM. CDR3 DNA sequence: TGTGCCAGCAGTTTAATTCAAAGGGAGCAGTACTTC. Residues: CASSLIQREQYF.

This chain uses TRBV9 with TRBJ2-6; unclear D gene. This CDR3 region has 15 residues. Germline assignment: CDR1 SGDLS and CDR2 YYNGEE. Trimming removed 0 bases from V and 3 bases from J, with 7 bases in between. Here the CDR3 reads CASSVGGYGANVLTF. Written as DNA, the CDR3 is TGTGCCAGCAGCGTAGGCGGATATGGGGCCAACGTCCTGACTTTC.

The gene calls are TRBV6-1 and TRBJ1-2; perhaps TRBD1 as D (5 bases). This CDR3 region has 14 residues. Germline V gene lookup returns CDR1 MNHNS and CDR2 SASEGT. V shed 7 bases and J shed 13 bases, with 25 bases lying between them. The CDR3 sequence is CASTTGAAPYGVTF. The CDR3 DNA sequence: TGTGCCAGCACCACAGGAGCAGCTCCTTATGGGGTCACCTTC.

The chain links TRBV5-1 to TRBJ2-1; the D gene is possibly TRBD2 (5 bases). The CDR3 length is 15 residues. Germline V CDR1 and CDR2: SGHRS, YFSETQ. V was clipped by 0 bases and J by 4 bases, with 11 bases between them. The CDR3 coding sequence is TGCGCCAGCAGCTTGGAAAGCGGCAAATACAATGAGCAGTTCTTC. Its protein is CASSLESGKYNEQFF.

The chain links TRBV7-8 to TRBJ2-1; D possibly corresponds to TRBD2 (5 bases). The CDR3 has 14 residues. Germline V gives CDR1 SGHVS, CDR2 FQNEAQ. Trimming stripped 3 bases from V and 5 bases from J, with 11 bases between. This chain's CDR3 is CASSFTNGDNEQFF. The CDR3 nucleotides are TGTGCCAGCAGCTTCACAAACGGGGACAATGAGCAGTTCTTC.

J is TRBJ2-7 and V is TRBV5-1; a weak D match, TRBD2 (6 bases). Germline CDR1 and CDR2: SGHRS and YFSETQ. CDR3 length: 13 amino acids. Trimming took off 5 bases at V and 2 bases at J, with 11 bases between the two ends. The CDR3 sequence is CASSSGVTYEQYF. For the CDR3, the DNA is TGCGCCAGCAGTTCGGGAGTCACCTACGAGCAGTACTTC.

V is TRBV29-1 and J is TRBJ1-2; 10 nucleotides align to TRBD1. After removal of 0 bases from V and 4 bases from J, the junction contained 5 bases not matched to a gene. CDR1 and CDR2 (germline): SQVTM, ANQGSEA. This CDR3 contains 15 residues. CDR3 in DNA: TGCAGCGTTGAAGATGGGGACAGGGGAAGCTATGGCTACACCTTC. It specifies CSVEDGDRGSYGYTF.

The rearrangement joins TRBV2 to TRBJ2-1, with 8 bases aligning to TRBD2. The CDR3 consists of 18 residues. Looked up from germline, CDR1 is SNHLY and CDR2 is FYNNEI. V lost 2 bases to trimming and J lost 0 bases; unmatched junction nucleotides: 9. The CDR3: CASSEHREGPSSYNEQFF. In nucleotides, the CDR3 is TGTGCCAGCAGTGAACACCGGGAGGGCCCCAGCTCCTACAATGAGCAGTTCTTC.

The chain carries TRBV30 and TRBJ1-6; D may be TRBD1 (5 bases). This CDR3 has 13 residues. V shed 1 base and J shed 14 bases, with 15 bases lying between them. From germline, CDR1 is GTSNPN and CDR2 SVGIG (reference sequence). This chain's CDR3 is CAWSGGGVGSLHF. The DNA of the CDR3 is TGTGCCTGGAGTGGGGGGGGTGTGGGATCCCTCCACTTT.

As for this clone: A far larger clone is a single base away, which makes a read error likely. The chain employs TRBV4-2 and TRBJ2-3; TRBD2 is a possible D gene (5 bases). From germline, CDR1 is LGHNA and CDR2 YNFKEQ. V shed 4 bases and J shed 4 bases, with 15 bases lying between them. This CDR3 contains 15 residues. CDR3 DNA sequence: TGTGCCAGCAGCCCCCGACTAACAGACGCAGATACGCAGTATTTT. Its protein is CASSPRLTDADTQYF.

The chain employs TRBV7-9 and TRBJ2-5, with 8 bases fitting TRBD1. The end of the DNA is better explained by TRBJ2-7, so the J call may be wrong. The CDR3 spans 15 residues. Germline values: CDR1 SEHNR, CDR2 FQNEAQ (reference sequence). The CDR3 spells CASSLRTGFIHEQYF. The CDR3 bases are TGTGCCAGCAGCTTAAGGACAGGGTTTATCCACGAGCAGTACTTC.

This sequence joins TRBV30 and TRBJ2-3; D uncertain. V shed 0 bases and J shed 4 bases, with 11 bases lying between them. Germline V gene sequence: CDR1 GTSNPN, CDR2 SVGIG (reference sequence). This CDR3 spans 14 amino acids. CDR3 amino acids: CAWSVRAVADTQYF. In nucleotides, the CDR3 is TGTGCCTGGAGTGTCCGAGCTGTAGCAGATACGCAGTATTTT. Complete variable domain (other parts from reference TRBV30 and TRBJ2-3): SQTIHQWPATLVQPVGSPLSLECTVEGTSNPNLYWYRQAAGRGLQLLFYSVGIGQISSEVPQNLSASRPQDRQFILSSKKLLLSDSGFYLCAWSVRAVADTQYFGPGTRLTVL.

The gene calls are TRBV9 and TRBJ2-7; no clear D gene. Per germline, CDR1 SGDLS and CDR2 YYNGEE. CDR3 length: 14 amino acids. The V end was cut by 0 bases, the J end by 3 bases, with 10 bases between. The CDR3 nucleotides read TGTGCCAGCAGCGTAGGGCTTTTCGACTACGAGCAGTACTTC. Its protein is CASSVGLFDYEQYF.

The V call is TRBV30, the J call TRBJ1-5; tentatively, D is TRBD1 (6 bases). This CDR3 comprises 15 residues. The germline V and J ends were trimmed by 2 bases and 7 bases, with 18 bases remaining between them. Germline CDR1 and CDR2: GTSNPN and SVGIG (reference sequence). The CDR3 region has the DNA TGTGCCTGGAGTACAGGGAGGCAATTTGGCCAGCCCCAGCATTTT. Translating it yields CAWSTGRQFGQPQHF.

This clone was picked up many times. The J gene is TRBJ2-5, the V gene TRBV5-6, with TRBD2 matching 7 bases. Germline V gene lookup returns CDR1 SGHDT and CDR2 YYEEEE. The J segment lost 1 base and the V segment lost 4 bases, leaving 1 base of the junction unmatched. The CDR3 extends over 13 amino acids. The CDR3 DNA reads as TGTGCCAGCAGCGCGGGGGTCCAAGAGACCCAGTACTTC. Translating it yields CASSAGVQETQYF.

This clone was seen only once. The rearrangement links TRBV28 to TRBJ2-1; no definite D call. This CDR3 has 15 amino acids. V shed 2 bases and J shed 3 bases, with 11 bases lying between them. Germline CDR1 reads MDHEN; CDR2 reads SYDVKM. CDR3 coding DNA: TGTGCCAGCAGTTTAGTGAGGCCACTCTACAATGAGCAGTTCTTC. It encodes CASSLVRPLYNEQFF.

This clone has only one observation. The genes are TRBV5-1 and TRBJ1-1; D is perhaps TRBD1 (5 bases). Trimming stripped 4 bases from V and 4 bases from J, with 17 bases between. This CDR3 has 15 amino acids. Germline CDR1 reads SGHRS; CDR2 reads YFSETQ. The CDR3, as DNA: TGCGCCAGCAGCGAGACAGCTTCGGGGGTCACTGAAGCTTTCTTT. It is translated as CASSETASGVTEAFF.

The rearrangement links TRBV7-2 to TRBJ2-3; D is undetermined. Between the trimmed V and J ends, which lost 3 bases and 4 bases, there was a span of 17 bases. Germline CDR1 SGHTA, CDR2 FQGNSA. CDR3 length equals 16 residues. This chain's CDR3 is CASSFGRLGLADTQYF. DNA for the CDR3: TGTGCCAGCAGCTTCGGCAGACTCGGCCTTGCAGATACGCAGTATTTT. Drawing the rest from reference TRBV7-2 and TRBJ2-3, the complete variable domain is GAGVSQSPSNKVTEKGKDVELRCDPISGHTALYWYRQSLGQGLEFLIYFQGNSAPDKSGLPSDRFSAERTGGSVSTLTIQRTQQEDSAVYLCASSFGRLGLADTQYFGPGTRLTVL.

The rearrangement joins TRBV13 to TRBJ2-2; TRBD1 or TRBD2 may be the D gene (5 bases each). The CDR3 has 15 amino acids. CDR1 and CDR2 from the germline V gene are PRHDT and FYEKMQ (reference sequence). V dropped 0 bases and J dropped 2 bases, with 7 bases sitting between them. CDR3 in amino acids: CASSLGGANTGELFF. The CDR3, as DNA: TGTGCCAGCAGCTTAGGCGGGGCTAACACCGGGGAGCTGTTTTTT.

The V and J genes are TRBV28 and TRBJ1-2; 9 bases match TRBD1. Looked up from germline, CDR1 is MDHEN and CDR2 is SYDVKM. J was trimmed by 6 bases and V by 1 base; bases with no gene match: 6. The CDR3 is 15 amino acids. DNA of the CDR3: TGTGCCAGCAGTTTATTGGGGACAGGGTATGATGGCTACACCTTC. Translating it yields CASSLLGTGYDGYTF.